The present T cell receptor (beta chain) was sequenced within a study of shared clonotypes between healthy human individuals. The repertoire was sequenced with immunoSEQ multiplex PCR; TCRdb's copy has only in-frame clones and lacks some. The sample consists of about 2.1 million clones, around 93% of them appearing once. The CDR3 runs 14 residues. Germline CDR1 reads SGHAT; CDR2 reads FQNNGV. Trimming took 4 bases from V and 2 from J, leaving 12 bases between them. Notes on this clone: The same CDR3 arises from other DNA sequences in this sample as well.

The naive CD8 fraction comprised CD45RO-negative cells positively selected for CCR7 and excluded terminally differentiated effector memory CD45RA+ cells. V and J are TRBV11-2 and TRBJ2-7; perhaps TRBD1 as D (6 bases). The TCR sequence derives from a man younger than 30 in good health. Some clones in this sample may be carry-over from other donors' samples. What was sequenced was naive CD8+ T cells from PBMCs. The CDR3 nucleotides read TGTGCCAGCAGCTCCAGACAGGCTCCCTACGAGCAGTACTTC. Its protein product is CASSSRQAPYEQYF.